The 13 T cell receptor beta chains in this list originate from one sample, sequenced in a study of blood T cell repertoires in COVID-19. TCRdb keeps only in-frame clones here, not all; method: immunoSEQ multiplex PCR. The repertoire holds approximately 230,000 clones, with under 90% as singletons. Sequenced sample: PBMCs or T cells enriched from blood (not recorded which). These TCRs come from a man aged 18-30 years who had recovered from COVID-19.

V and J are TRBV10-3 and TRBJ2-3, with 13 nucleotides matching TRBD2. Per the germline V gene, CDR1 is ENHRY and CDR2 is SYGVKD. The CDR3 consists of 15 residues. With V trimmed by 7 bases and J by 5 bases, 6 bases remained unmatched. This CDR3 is CAITTSGGMLDTQYF. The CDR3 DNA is TGTGCCATCACGACTAGCGGGGGGATGCTAGATACGCAGTATTTT.

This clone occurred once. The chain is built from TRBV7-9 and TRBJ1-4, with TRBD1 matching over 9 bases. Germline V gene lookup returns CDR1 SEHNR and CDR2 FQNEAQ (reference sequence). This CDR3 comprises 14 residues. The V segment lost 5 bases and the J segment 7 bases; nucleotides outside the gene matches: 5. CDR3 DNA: TGTGCCAGCAGCCATACAGGGGGCTCTGAAAAACTGTTTTTT. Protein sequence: CASSHTGGSEKLFF.

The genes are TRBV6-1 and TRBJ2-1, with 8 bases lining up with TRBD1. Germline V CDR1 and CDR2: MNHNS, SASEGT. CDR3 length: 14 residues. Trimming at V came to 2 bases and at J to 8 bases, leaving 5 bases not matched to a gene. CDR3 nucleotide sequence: TGTGCCAGCAGTGAAAGGACAGGGCGCGATGAGCAGTTCTTC. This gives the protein CASSERTGRDEQFF.

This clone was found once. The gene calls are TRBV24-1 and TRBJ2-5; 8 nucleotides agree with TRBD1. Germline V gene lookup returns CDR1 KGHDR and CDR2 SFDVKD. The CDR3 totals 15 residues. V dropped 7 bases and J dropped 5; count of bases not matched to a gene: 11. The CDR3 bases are TGTGCCACCAGCGATGGACAGGGATGGGAGGAGACCCAGTACTTC. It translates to CATSDGQGWEETQYF.

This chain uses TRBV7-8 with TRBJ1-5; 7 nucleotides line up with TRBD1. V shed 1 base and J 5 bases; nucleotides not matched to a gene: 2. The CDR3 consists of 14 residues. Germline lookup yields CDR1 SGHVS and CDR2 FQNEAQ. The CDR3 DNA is TGTGCCAGCAGCTTAGACAGGGGAGATCAGCCCCAGCATTTT. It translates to CASSLDRGDQPQHF.

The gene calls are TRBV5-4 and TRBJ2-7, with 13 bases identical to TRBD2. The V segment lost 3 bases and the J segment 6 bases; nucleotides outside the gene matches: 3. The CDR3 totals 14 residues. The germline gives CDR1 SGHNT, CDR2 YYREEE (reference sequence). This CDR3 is CASSWTSGSSEQYF. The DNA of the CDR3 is TGTGCCAGCAGCTGGACTAGCGGGAGCAGCGAGCAGTACTTC.

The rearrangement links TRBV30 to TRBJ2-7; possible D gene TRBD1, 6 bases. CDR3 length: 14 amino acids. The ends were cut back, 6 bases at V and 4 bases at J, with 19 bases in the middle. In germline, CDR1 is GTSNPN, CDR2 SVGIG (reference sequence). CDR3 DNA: TGTGCCTGCCCCACAGGGCGAGGGCCTTACGAGCAGTACTTC. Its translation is CACPTGRGPYEQYF.

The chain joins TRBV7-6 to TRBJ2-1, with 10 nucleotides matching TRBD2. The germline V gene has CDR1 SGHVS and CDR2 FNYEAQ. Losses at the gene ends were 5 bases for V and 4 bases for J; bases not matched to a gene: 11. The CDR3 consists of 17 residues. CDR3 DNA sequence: TGTGCCAGCAGCCCGTCCTCACCGGGACTAGCGTACAATGAGCAGTTCTTC. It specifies CASSPSSPGLAYNEQFF.

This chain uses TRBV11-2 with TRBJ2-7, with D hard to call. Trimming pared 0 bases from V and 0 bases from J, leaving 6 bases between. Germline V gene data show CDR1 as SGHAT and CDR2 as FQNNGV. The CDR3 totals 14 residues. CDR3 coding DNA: TGTGCCAGCAGCTTAGAAGTCAGCTCCTACGAGCAGTACTTC. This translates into CASSLEVSSYEQYF.

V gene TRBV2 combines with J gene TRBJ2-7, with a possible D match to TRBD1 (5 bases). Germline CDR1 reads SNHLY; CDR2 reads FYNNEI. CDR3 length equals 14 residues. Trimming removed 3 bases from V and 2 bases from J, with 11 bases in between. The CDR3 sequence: CASSEYRRTYEQYF. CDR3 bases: TGTGCCAGCAGTGAGTACAGGAGAACCTACGAGCAGTACTTC.

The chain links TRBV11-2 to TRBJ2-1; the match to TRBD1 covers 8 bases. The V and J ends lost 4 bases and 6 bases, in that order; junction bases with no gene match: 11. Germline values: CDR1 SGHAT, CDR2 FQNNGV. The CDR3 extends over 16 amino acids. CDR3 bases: TGTGCCAGCAGCTCACGGACAGGGTACAGCGGCAATGAGCAGTTCTTC. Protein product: CASSSRTGYSGNEQFF.

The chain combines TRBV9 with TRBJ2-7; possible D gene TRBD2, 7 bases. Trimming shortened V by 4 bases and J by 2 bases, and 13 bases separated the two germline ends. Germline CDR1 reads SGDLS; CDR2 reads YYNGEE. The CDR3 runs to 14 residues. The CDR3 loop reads CASSPAGAAYEQYF. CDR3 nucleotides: TGTGCCAGCAGCCCGGCGGGGGCGGCCTACGAGCAGTACTTC.

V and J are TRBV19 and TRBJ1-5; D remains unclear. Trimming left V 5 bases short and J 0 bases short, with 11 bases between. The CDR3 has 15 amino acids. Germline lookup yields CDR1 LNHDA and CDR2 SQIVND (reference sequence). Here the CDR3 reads CASSHLFYSNQPQHF. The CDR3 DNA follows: TGTGCCAGTAGTCACCTGTTCTATAGCAATCAGCCCCAGCATTTT.